This section outlines one T cell receptor beta chain sequence together with its context. Its antigen specificity is not known. The record has no base qualities; no much larger clone is one base away. The treatment or condition label here, explained by the study, means: in vitro stimulation with specific CMV peptide epitopes to enrich CMV-specific T cells. These data belong to a study of T cell repertoires in cytomegalovirus infection (dated by TCRdb to the late 2010s). A note on the overall study: The peptide stimulations were aimed at well-studied HLA-B-restricted epitopes as well as recently identified HLA-C-restricted CMV epitopes, whose presentation resists viral immunomodulation. Donor HLA type was relevant to the analysis, because carriage of CMV infection together with the matching HLA type was indicated by public TCR beta signatures. Study-wide conclusions, independent of this receptor: In the ex vivo response, HLA-C-restricted CMV-specific TCR beta clonotypes were dominant, and in two of eight donors the single most frequent clonotype came from this HLA-C-restricted group. Cumulative frequency of public TCR beta family members discriminated carriers of CMV infection plus the relevant HLA type in this cohort and an independent approximately 360-donor cohort.

The sequencer was an Illumina HiSeq 1500. TCRdb reanalyzed the raw reads on its own, using fastp at Q25 for trimming and MiXCR for clone calling, and kept in-frame beta chains. Records with the same CDR3 protein are collapsed into one entry carrying the most frequent genes and DNA. In this sample the table shows 650,000 to 900,000 distinct CDR3 sequences, approximately 32% of which occur a single time. The ten most abundant clones make up about 12% of the sample. This sample comprised cultured CD8+ T cells from PBMCs, obtained from culture after CMV antigen stimulation. The clonotype comes from a human donor in good health (CMV status not recorded). Some clones in this sample may be carry-over from other donors' samples.

The DNA sequence reads TGTGCCAGCAGCTACACCGGTGTGGGGGTCCAAGAGACCCAGTACTTC. This yields the protein CASSYTGVGVQETQYF. This chain is built from TRBV7-9 and TRBJ2-5; the D region may be TRBD1 or TRBD2, each matching 5 bases equally. Relative to germline, V is 4 bases shorter and J is 1 base shorter, with 16 bases between their ends. The CDR3 measures 16 amino acids from cysteine to phenylalanine. Only CDR3 DNA remains: 48 bases, in frame from the first base. CDR1 and CDR2 (SEHNR, FQNEAQ) derive from the germline V gene (reference sequence).